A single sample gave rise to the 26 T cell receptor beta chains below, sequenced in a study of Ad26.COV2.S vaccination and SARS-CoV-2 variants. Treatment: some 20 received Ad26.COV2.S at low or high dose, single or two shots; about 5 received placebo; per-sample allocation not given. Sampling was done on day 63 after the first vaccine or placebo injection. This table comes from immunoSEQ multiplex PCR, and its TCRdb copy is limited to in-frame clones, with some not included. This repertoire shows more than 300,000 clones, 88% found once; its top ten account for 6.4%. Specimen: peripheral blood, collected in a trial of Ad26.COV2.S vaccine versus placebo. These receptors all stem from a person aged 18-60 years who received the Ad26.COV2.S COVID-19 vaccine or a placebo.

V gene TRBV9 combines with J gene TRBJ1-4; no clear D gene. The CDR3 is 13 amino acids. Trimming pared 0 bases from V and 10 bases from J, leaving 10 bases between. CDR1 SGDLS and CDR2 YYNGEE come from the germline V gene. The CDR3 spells CASSVVGRGKLFF. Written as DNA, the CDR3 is TGTGCCAGCAGCGTAGTGGGTCGGGGAAAACTGTTTTTT.

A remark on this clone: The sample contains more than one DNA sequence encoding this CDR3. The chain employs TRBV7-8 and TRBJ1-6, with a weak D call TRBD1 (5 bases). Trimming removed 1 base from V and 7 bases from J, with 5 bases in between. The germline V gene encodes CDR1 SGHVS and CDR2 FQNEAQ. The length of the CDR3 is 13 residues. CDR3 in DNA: TGTGCCAGCAGCTTAGAGGGGAATTCACCCCTCCACTTT. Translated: CASSLEGNSPLHF.

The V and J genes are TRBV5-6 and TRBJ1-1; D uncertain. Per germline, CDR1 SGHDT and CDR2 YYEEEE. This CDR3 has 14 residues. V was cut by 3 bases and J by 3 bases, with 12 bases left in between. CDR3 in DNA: TGTGCCAGCAGCTACGGAGGGATTTACACTGAAGCTTTCTTT. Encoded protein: CASSYGGIYTEAFF.

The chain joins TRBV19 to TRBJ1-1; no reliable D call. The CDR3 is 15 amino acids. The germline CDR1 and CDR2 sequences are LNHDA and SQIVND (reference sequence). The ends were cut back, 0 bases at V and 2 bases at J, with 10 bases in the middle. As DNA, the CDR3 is TGTGCCAGTAGTATAGACCTCGGGATTAACACTGAAGCTTTCTTT. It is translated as CASSIDLGINTEAFF.

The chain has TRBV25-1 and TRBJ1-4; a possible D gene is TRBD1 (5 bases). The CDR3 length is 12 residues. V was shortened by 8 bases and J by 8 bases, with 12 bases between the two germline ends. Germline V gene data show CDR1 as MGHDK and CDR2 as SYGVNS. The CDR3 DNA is TGTGCCAGCCTAGGGACGGGGGAAAAACTGTTTTTT. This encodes CASLGTGEKLFF. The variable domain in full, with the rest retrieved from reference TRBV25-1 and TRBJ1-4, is EADIYQTPRYLVIGTGKKITLECSQTMGHDKMYWYQQDPGMELHLIHYSYGVNSTEKGDLSSESTVSRIRTEHFPLTLESARPSHTSQYLCASLGTGEKLFFGSGTQLSVL.

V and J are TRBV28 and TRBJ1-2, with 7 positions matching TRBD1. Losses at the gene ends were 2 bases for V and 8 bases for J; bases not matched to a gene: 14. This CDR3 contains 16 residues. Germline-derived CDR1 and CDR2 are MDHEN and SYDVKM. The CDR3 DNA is TGTGCCAGCAGTTTAATCGTGACAGGGCGCATAGGAGGCTACACCTTC. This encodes CASSLIVTGRIGGYTF.

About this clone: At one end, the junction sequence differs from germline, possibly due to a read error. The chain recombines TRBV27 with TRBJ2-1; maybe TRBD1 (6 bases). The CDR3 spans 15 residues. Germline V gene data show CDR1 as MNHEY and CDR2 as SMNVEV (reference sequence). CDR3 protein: CASSFQGLSNNEQFF. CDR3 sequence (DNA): TGTGCCAGCAGTTTTCAGGGGCTCTCCAACAATGAGCAGTTCTTC.

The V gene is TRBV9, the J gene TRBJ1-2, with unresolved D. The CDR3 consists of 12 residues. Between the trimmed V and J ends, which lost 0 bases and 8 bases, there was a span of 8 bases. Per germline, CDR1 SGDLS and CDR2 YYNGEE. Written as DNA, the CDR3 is TGTGCCAGCAGCGTAGCAGACTTGGGCTACACCTTC. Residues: CASSVADLGYTF.

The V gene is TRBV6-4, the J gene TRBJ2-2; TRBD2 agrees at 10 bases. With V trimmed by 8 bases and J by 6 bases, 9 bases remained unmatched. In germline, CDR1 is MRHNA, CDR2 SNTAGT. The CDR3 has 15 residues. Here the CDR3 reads CASGSGTSVAGELFF. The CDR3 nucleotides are TGTGCCAGCGGATCCGGGACTAGCGTTGCCGGGGAGCTGTTTTTT.

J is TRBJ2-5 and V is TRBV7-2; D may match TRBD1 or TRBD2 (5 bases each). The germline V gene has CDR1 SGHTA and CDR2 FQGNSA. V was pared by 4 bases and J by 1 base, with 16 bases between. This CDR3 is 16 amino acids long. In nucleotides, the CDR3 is TGTGCCAGCAGCTCTCCGGGACCTCGAGCCCAAGAGACCCAGTACTTC. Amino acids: CASSSPGPRAQETQYF.

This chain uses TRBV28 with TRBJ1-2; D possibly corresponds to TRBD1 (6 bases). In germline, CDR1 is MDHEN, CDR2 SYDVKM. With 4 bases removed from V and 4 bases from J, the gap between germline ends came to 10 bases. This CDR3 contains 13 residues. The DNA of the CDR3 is TGTGCCAGCAGTTCCTCAGGGGCCTATGGCTACACCTTC. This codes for CASSSSGAYGYTF.

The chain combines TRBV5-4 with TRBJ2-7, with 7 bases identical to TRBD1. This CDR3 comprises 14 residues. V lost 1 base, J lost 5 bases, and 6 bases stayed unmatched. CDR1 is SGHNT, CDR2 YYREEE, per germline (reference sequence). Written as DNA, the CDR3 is TGTGCCAGCAGCTTGAATAGGGGGCGCGACGAGCAGTACTTC. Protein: CASSLNRGRDEQYF.

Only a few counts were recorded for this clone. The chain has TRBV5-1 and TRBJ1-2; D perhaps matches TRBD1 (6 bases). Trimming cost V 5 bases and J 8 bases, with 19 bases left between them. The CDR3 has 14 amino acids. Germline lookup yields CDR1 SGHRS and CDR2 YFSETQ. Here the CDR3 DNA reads TGCGCCAGCAGTACCACAGGGTCCGGGGAGGGCTACACCTTC. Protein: CASSTTGSGEGYTF.

CDR3 bases: TGTGCCAGCAGGCGGGACAGTTCGAACACCGGGGAGCTGTTTTTT. Translated: CASRRDSSNTGELFF. The gene calls are TRBV6-5 and TRBJ2-2; D is perhaps TRBD1 (7 bases). Germline V gene lookup returns CDR1 MNHEY and CDR2 SVGAGI. V lost 6 bases to trimming and J lost 0 bases, with 11 bases between them. The CDR3 loop spans 15 amino acids.

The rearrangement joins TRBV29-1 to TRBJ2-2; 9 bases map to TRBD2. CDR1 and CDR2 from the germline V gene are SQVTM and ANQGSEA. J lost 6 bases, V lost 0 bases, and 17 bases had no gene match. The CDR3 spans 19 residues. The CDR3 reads CSVEEHRLTGLALPGELFF. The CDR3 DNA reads TGCAGCGTTGAAGAGCATCGACTAACAGGACTAGCGCTCCCCGGGGAGCTGTTTTTT.

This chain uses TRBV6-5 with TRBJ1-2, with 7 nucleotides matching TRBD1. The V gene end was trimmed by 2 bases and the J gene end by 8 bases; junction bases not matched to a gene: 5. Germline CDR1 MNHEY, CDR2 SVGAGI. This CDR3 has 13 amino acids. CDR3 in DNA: TGTGCCAGCAGTTACAGGGGGCAGGAGGGCTACACCTTC. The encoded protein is CASSYRGQEGYTF.

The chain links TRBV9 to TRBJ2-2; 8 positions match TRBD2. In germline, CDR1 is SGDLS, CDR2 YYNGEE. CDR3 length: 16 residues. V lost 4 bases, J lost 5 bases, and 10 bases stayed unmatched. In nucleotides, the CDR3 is TGTGCCAGCAGCCCGCGGGTAGCGGGGCATACCGGGGAGCTGTTTTTT. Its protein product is CASSPRVAGHTGELFF.

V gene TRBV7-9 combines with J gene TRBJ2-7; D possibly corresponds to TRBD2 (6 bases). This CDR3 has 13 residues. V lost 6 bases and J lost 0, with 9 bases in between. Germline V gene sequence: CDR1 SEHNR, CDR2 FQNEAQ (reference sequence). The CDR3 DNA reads TGTGCCAGCAGAGCGGGCCGCTCCTACGAGCAGTACTTC. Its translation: CASRAGRSYEQYF.

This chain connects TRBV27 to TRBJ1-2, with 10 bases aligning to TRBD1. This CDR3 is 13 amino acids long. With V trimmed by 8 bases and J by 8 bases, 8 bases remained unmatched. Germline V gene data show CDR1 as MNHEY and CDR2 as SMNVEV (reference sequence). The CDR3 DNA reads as TGTGCCAGCGCCCCCTGGACAGGGGGAGGCTACACCTTC. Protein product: CASAPWTGGGYTF.

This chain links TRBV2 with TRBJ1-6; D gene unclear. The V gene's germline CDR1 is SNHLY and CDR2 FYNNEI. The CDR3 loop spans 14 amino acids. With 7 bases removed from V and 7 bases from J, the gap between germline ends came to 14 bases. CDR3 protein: CASMVELGNSPLHF. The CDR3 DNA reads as TGTGCCAGCATGGTCGAGTTGGGGAATTCACCCCTCCACTTT.

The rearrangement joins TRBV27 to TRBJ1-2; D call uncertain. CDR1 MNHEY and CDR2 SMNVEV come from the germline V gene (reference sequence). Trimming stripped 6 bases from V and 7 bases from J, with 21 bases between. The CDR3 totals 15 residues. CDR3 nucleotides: TGTGCCAGCAGCACCATGGACGGACCTCTGTTTGGCTACACCTTC. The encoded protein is CASSTMDGPLFGYTF.

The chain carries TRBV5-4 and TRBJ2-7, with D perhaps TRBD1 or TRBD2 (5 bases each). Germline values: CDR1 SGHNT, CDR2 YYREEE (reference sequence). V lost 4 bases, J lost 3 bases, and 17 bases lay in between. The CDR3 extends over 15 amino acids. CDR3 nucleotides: TGTGCCAGCAGCAATCCGGGACGGGAAATCTACGAGCAGTACTTC. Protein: CASSNPGREIYEQYF.

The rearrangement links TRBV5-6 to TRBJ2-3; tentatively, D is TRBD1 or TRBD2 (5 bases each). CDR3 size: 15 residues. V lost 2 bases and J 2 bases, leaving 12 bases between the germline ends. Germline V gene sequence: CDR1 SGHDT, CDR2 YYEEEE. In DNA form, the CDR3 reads TGTGCCAGCAGCTTTATAACGGGGCCCACAGATACGCAGTATTTT. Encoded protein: CASSFITGPTDTQYF.

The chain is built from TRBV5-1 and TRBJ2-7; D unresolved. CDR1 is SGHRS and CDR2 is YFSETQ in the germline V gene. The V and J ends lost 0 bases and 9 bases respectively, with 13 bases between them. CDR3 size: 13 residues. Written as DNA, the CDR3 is TGCGCCAGCAGCTTGGAAGTAAGCGCCGGGCAGTACTTC. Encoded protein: CASSLEVSAGQYF.

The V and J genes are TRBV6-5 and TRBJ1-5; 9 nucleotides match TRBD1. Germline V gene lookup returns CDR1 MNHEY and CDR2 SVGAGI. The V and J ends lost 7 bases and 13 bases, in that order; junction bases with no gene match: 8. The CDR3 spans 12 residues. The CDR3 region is CASKTGTGPQHF. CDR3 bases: TGTGCCAGCAAGACCGGGACAGGGCCACAGCATTTT.

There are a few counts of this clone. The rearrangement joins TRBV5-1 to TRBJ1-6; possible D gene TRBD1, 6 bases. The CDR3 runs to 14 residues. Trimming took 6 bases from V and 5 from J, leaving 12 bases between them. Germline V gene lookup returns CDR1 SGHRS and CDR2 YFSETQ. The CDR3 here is CASNMGQNNSPLHF. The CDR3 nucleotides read TGCGCCAGCAACATGGGACAAAATAATTCACCCCTCCACTTT.